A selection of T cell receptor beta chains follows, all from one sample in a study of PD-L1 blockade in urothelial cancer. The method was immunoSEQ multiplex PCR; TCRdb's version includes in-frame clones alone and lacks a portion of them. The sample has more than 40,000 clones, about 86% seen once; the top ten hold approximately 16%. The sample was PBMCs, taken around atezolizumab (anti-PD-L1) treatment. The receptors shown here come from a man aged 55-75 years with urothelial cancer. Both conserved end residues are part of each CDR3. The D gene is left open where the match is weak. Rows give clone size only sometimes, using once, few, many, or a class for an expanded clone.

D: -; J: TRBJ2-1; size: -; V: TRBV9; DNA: TGTGCCAGCACCCCTTTGGGGGGCTACAATGAGCAGTTCTTC; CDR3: CASTPLGGYNEQFF
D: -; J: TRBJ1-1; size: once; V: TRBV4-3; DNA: TGCGCCAGCAGCCAACAGGGGATGGGAGCTTTCTTT; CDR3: CASSQQGMGAFF
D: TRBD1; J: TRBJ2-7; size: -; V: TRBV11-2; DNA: TGTGCCAGCAGCTTCCGGACAGGGGGCTACGAGCAGTACTTC; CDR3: CASSFRTGGYEQYF
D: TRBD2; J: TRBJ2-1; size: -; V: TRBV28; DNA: TGTGCCAGCAGGGATCCAAGGGCGGGAGTCCCTCCCTGGCCCCTCTTC; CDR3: CASRDPRAGVPPWPLF
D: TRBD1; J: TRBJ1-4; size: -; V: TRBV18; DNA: TGTGCCAGCTCACCGGGGACAGGGGTTGAAAAACTGTTTTTT; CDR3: CASSPGTGVEKLFF
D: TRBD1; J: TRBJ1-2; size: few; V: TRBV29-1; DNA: TGCAGCGTTTCTTTGGGACAGGGCTATGGCTACACCTTC; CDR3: CSVSLGQGYGYTF
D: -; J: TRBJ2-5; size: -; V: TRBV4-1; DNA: TGCGCCAGCAGCCTAGGTCGAACAGGGATCGAGGAGACCCAGTACTTC; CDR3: CASSLGRTGIEETQYF
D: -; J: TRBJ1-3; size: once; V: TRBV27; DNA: TGTGCCAGCACCTCCCTGGGCCCCTACTCTGGAAACACCATATATTTT; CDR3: CASTSLGPYSGNTIYF
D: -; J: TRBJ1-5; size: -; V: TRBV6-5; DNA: TGTGCCAGCAGCTACCGACAGGATAATCAGCCCCAGCATTTT; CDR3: CASSYRQDNQPQHF
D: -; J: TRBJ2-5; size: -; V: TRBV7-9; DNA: TGTGCCAGCAGCTTATATTCCCGACTTGCCCGGGAGACCCAGTACTTC; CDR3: CASSLYSRLARETQYF
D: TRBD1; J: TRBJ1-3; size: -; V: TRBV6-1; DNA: TGTGCCAGCAGTGCCGACAGGGTAGCATACACCATATATTTT; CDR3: CASSADRVAYTIYF
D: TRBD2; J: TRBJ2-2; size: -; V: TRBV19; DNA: TGTGCCAGTAAAAAAAGCGGGAGCTTCACCGGGGAGCTGTTTTTT; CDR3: CASKKSGSFTGELFF
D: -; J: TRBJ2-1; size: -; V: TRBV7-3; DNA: TGTGCCAGCAGCTTAACAGGGGGGGGTACAATTAGCAATGAGCAGTTCTTC; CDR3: CASSLTGGGTISNEQFF
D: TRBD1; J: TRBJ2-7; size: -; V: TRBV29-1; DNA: TGCAGCGTTCAGACAGGGGGCGTCTACGAGCAGTACTTC; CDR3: CSVQTGGVYEQYF
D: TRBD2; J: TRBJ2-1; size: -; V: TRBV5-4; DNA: TGTGCCAGCAGCCTCAGCGGGAGTCGGGACAATGAGCAGTTCTTC; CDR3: CASSLSGSRDNEQFF
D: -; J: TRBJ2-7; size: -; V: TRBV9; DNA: TGTGCCAGCAGCCCATGGGGCGAATACGAGCAGTACTTC; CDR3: CASSPWGEYEQYF
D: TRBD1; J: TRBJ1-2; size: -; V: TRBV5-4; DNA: TGTGCCAGCAGCTCGACAGGGCCATATGGCTACACCTTC; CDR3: CASSSTGPYGYTF
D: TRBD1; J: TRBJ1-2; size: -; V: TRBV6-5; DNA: TGTGCCAGCAGCAGAGGACAGGTCTACTATGGCTACACCTTC; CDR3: CASSRGQVYYGYTF
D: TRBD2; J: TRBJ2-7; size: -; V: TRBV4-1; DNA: TGCGCCAGCAGCCAAGAAGTCGGGAGGGCCAGCGAGCAGTACTTC; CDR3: CASSQEVGRASEQYF
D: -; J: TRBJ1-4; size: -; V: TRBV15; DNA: TGTGCCACCAGCTCACAGGGTTCAACTAATGAAAAACTGTTTTTT; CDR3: CATSSQGSTNEKLFF
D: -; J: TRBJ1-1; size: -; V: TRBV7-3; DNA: TGTGCCAGCAGCTTTCCGGGGACTGAAGCTTTCTTT; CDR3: CASSFPGTEAFF
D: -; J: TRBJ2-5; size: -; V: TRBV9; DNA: TGTGCCAGCAGCGTACAGGACTATGGTGGGGTGACCCAGTACTTC; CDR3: CASSVQDYGGVTQYF
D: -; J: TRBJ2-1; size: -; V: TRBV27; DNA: TGTGCCAGCAGTTCCAAAACTGGGAGCTCCTACAATGAGCAGTTCTTC; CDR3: CASSSKTGSSYNEQFF